This passage covers 30 T cell receptor beta chains from one sample sequenced in a study of T cells after yellow fever vaccination. TCRdb itself ran the 5' RACE reads through MiXCR, one entry per CDR3 protein. The sample includes 510,000 or so distinct CDR3 sequences, about a fifth seen only once; the top ten take more than 13%. The sample consisted of PBMCs, taken 15 days after the yellow fever booster vaccination. The receptors were gathered from a young man who received the YFV17D yellow fever vaccine.

V gene TRBV5-1 combines with J gene TRBJ2-7, with D uncertain. The CDR3 consists of 17 residues. Germline CDR1 reads SGHRS; CDR2 reads YFSETQ. V lost 0 bases to trimming and J lost 1 base, with 17 bases between them. CDR3 DNA sequence: TGCGCCAGCAGCTTGGTATCACGATGGCCACTTTCCTACGAGCAGTACTTC. Its protein is CASSLVSRWPLSYEQYF.

This clonotype has a handful of counts. V and J are TRBV7-2 and TRBJ2-7, with 7 positions matching TRBD1. The CDR3 covers 14 residues. V was clipped by 4 bases and J by 2 bases; unmatched bases: 5. CDR1 is SGHTA and CDR2 is FQGNSA in the germline V gene. CDR3 amino acids: CASSYYRGAYEQYF. The CDR3 DNA follows: TGTGCCAGCAGCTACTACAGGGGTGCCTACGAGCAGTACTTC.

The chain uses TRBV5-1 and TRBJ2-3; D gene ambiguous. This CDR3 has 13 amino acids. V gave up 6 bases and J gave up 2 bases, with 10 bases separating them. Germline V CDR1 and CDR2: SGHRS, YFSETQ. DNA for the CDR3: TGCGCCAGCATTAGTAGAGACACAGATACGCAGTATTTT. It translates to CASISRDTDTQYF.

The chain links TRBV7-2 to TRBJ2-1; D not certain. Trimming removed 5 bases at V and 6 bases at J, with 14 bases between. Germline loops: CDR1 SGHTA, CDR2 FQGNSA. The CDR3 has 14 amino acids. The CDR3 sequence is CASSPPQPINEQFF. Written as DNA, the CDR3 is TGTGCCAGCAGCCCTCCTCAGCCAATCAATGAGCAGTTCTTC.

V gene TRBV5-1 combines with J gene TRBJ2-2; 11 bases align to TRBD2. The V gene end was trimmed by 4 bases and the J gene end by 4 bases; junction bases not matched to a gene: 15. The CDR3 runs 19 residues. The germline V gene encodes CDR1 SGHRS and CDR2 YFSETQ. The DNA of the CDR3 is TGCGCCAGCAGCCCCCTTCCTAGTAGCGGGAGGGTTGGCACCGGGGAGCTGTTTTTT. Translation gives CASSPLPSSGRVGTGELFF.

This clonotype was seen a few times. V is TRBV20-1 and J is TRBJ2-3; a possible D gene is TRBD2 (6 bases). The V gene lost 6 bases and the J gene lost 0 bases, with 22 bases spanning the gap. The CDR3 spans 17 residues. From germline, CDR1 is DFQATT and CDR2 SNEGSKA (reference sequence). CDR3 nucleotide sequence: TGCAGTGCCGAACTTCTAGCGACAGTTTCTAGCACAGATACGCAGTATTTT. Its protein is CSAELLATVSSTDTQYF.

The V and J genes are TRBV20-1 and TRBJ2-1; 7 nucleotides match TRBD2. The CDR3 sequence is 15 residues long. J gave up 1 base and V 1 base, and 4 bases lay outside the gene matches. Germline values: CDR1 DFQATT, CDR2 SNEGSKA (reference sequence). DNA for the CDR3: TGCAGTGCTAGAGTACGCGGGAGTTCCTACAATGAGCAGTTCTTC. It encodes CSARVRGSSYNEQFF.

In DNA, the CDR3 is TGCAGTGCTTCTCTAGCGGGAGGGCGCGCAGATACGCAGTATTTT. Translation: CSASLAGGRADTQYF. The chain is built from TRBV20-1 and TRBJ2-3; 12 bases match TRBD2. After removal of 5 bases from V and 4 bases from J, the junction contained 7 bases not matched to a gene. The germline V gene has CDR1 DFQATT and CDR2 SNEGSKA (reference sequence). CDR3 length: 15 amino acids.

The rearrangement uses TRBV7-8 and TRBJ1-2; TRBD1 agrees at 7 bases. Germline V gene lookup returns CDR1 SGHVS and CDR2 FQNEAQ. CDR3 length equals 13 residues. Germline trimming cut 2 bases from V and 6 bases from J; bases unmatched to any gene: 3. The CDR3: CASSLQGVNGYTF. DNA for the CDR3: TGTGCCAGCAGCTTACAGGGGGTTAATGGCTACACCTTC. The variable domain in full, with the rest retrieved from reference TRBV7-8 and TRBJ1-2, is GAGVSQSPRYKVAKRGQDVALRCDPISGHVSLFWYQQALGQGPEFLTYFQNEAQLDKSGLPSDRFFAERPEGSVSTLKIQRTQQEDSAVYLCASSLQGVNGYTFGSGTRLTVV.

This clonotype was observed a handful of times. The chain links TRBV5-6 to TRBJ2-5; 9 bases agree with TRBD2. Germline trimming cut 1 base from V and 5 bases from J; bases unmatched to any gene: 6. The CDR3 extends over 15 amino acids. The germline gives CDR1 SGHDT, CDR2 YYEEEE. The CDR3 DNA sequence: TGTGCCAGCAGCTTGAGTAGCGGGAGCGGTGAGACCCAGTACTTC. Translated, it gives CASSLSSGSGETQYF.

The chain carries TRBV5-1 and TRBJ1-4; D ambiguous. The CDR3 runs to 13 residues. Trimming cost V 3 bases and J 8 bases, with 11 bases left between them. From germline, CDR1 is SGHRS and CDR2 YFSETQ. CDR3 coding DNA: TGCGCCAGCAGCTCCCTATCAGAGGAAAAACTGTTTTTT. Translation gives CASSSLSEEKLFF. Drawing the rest from reference TRBV5-1 and TRBJ1-4, the complete variable domain is KAGVTQTPRYLIKTRGQQVTLSCSPISGHRSVSWYQQTPGQGLQFLFEYFSETQRNKGNFPGRFSGRQFSNSRSEMNVSTLELGDSALYLCASSSLSEEKLFFGSGTQLSVL.

The chain links TRBV4-3 to TRBJ2-1, with 13 positions matching TRBD2. The germline V gene has CDR1 LGHNA and CDR2 YSLEER. The CDR3 spans 19 residues. J lost 1 base, V lost 0 bases, and 6 bases had no gene match. For the CDR3, the DNA is TGCGCCAGCAGCCAAGAGTGGACTAGCGGGAGTAAGTCCTACAATGAGCAGTTCTTC. This encodes CASSQEWTSGSKSYNEQFF.

The rearrangement uses TRBV28 and TRBJ1-5; D gene unclear. Between the trimmed V and J ends, which lost 4 bases and 4 bases, there was a span of 14 bases. The V gene's germline CDR1 is MDHEN and CDR2 SYDVKM. The CDR3 covers 15 residues. This CDR3 is CASSSRGERNQPQHF. CDR3 nucleotide sequence: TGTGCCAGCAGTTCCCGTGGGGAGCGGAATCAGCCCCAGCATTTT.

This clonotype occurred many times. The rearrangement joins TRBV12-3 or TRBV12-4 to TRBJ2-7; a possible D gene is TRBD2 (6 bases). Judging by the DNA end, TRBJ2-3 fits better; the J call may be wrong. This CDR3 is 12 amino acids long. The CDR3 region is CASSPGVREQYF. CDR3 in DNA: TGTGCCAGCAGCCCCGGGGTGCGGGAGCAGTATTTT.

The chain carries TRBV10-3 and TRBJ1-5, with D possibly TRBD1 on 6 matching bases. This CDR3 is 13 amino acids long. V dropped 10 bases and J dropped 6 bases, with 16 bases sitting between them. CDR1 is ENHRY and CDR2 is SYGVKD in the germline V gene. CDR3 loop: CATARGASQPQHF. For the CDR3, the DNA is TGTGCCACCGCCCGGGGGGCGAGTCAGCCCCAGCATTTT.

In its sample, this clonotype was seen a few times. This chain joins TRBV27 and TRBJ2-1; D might be TRBD2 (5 bases). This CDR3 spans 16 amino acids. V was cut by 6 bases and J by 0 bases, with 15 bases left in between. The germline CDR1 and CDR2 sequences are MNHEY and SMNVEV (reference sequence). CDR3 region: CASRTLGSGSYNEQFF. CDR3 nucleotide sequence: TGTGCCAGCAGGACCTTGGGGAGTGGCTCCTACAATGAGCAGTTCTTC.

The CDR3 is CASSQNPWTSGYNEQFF. CDR3 nucleotides: TGTGCCAGCAGCCAAAATCCTTGGACTAGCGGATACAATGAGCAGTTCTTC. The rearrangement joins TRBV3-1 to TRBJ2-1, with 10 nucleotides matching TRBD2. The CDR3 has 17 amino acids. The V gene end was trimmed by 2 bases and the J gene end by 4 bases; junction bases not matched to a gene: 8. Germline V gene lookup returns CDR1 LGHDT and CDR2 YNNKEL (reference sequence).

This chain links TRBV4-2 with TRBJ1-2; D uncertain. The V end lost 1 base, the J end lost 7 bases, and 13 bases lay between the germline ends. The CDR3 is 14 residues long. Germline lookup yields CDR1 LGHNA and CDR2 YNFKEQ. In nucleotides, the CDR3 is TGTGCCAGCAGCCAAGCCGGGTTTGTTAGTGGCTACACCTTC. Its translation is CASSQAGFVSGYTF.

This clonotype was detected only a few times. The V gene is TRBV12-3 or TRBV12-4, the J gene TRBJ1-2; perhaps TRBD1 as D (5 bases). This CDR3 is built from 14 residues. V lost 4 bases and J lost 2, with 11 bases in between. The CDR3 sequence: CASSSAGLNYGYTF. CDR3 nucleotides: TGTGCCAGCAGTTCGGCAGGGTTGAACTATGGCTACACCTTC.

About this clonotype: A much larger clone differs from this one at a single base, so this may be a read error. The rearrangement uses TRBV5-1 and TRBJ2-5; D not certain. V gave up 3 bases and J gave up 5 bases, with 5 bases separating them. Germline V CDR1 and CDR2: SGHRS, YFSETQ. The CDR3 sequence is 11 residues long. Here the CDR3 reads CASSSDETQYF. The CDR3 DNA sequence: TGCGCCAGCAGCTCGGATGAGACCCAGTACTTC.

Notes on this clonotype: As the CDR3 is not closed by the conserved phenylalanine or tryptophan, this likely results from a read error. This chain uses TRBV7-2 with TRBJ1-2, with 7 nucleotides matching TRBD1. The CDR3 covers 14 residues. The V and J ends lost 5 bases and 2 bases, in that order; junction bases with no gene match: 5. The germline gives CDR1 SGHTA, CDR2 FQGNSA. The CDR3 DNA reads TGTGCCAGCAGCCGCTCGGGACAGAACTATGGCTACACCTCC. It encodes CASSRSGQNYGYTS.

A few counts support this clonotype. This rearrangement joins TRBV7-9 to TRBJ1-5; 8 positions match TRBD1. J was trimmed by 3 bases and V by 8 bases; bases with no gene match: 9. Germline-derived CDR1 and CDR2 are SEHNR and FQNEAQ (reference sequence). The CDR3 spans 15 residues. CDR3 protein: CASSGGRGLNQPQHF. CDR3 DNA sequence: TGTGCCAGCTCGGGTGGCAGGGGGCTCAATCAGCCCCAGCATTTT.

This clonotype was counted only a few times. The chain links TRBV10-3 to TRBJ2-5, with 8 positions matching TRBD2. Germline V CDR1 and CDR2: ENHRY, SYGVKD. The CDR3 spans 13 residues. Losses at the gene ends were 10 bases for V and 1 base for J; bases not matched to a gene: 5. The DNA for the CDR3 is TGTGCCACCAGCGGGAGCCTCCAAGAGACCCAGTACTTC. This sequence encodes CATSGSLQETQYF.

This clonotype has more than one count but fewer than ten. DNA for the CDR3: TGTGCCATCAACCTGGGACAGGGGGATTATGGCTACACCTTC. Translation gives CAINLGQGDYGYTF. The chain combines TRBV10-3 with TRBJ1-2, with 11 positions matching TRBD1. CDR3 length equals 14 residues. The V gene end was trimmed by 7 bases and the J gene end by 5 bases; junction bases not matched to a gene: 6. Germline values: CDR1 ENHRY, CDR2 SYGVKD.

V usage is TRBV10-3 and J usage is TRBJ2-7, with D hard to call. The length of the CDR3 is 13 residues. V was trimmed by 0 bases and J by 4 bases, leaving 7 bases between them. Germline V gene data show CDR1 as ENHRY and CDR2 as SYGVKD. The CDR3 DNA sequence: TGTGCCATCAGTGAGTCGACACATTACGAGCAGTACTTC. Translation: CAISESTHYEQYF.

This clonotype was picked up a small number of times. The chain links TRBV28 to TRBJ2-1, with TRBD2 identical over 8 bases. Trimming removed 7 bases from V and 12 bases from J; junction bases left unmatched: 23. Germline CDR1 MDHEN, CDR2 SYDVKM. The CDR3 extends over 17 amino acids. CDR3 sequence reads: CASTNPRAGEHKDGQFF. The CDR3, as DNA: TGTGCCAGCACTAACCCTCGAGCGGGAGAACACAAAGATGGGCAGTTCTTC.

The rearrangement uses TRBV19 and TRBJ1-6, with 7 bases identical to TRBD1. Germline CDR1 and CDR2: LNHDA and SQIVND (reference sequence). CDR3 length equals 15 residues. V shed 4 bases, J shed 14 bases, and the junction held 14 bases outside the gene matches. DNA for the CDR3: TGTGCCAGTAGTACCCGGACAGGCGATATTGGCACCCTCCACTTT. This codes for CASSTRTGDIGTLHF.

This clonotype has more than one count but fewer than ten. The chain combines TRBV18 with TRBJ2-3; 10 bases map to TRBD2. The CDR3 has 15 residues. Germline V lookup: CDR1 KGHSH, CDR2 LQKENI. Unmatched junction bases numbered 3, after V lost 3 bases and J lost 3 bases. DNA of the CDR3: TGTGCCAGCTCACCGGGGACTAGCGATACAGATACGCAGTATTTT. It is translated as CASSPGTSDTDTQYF. The complete variable domain, with remaining parts taken from reference TRBV18 and TRBJ2-3, reads NAGVMQNPRHLVRRRGQEARLRCSPMKGHSHVYWYRQLPEEGLKFMVYLQKENIIDESGMPKERFSAEFPKEGPSILRIQQVVRGDSAAYFCASSPGTSDTDTQYFGPGTRLTVL.

This clonotype was counted only a few times. The chain uses TRBV7-2 and TRBJ2-7, with TRBD2 as a possible D gene (6 bases). The CDR3 runs to 16 residues. CDR1 and CDR2 from the germline V gene are SGHTA and FQGNSA. Deletions cut 0 bases from V and 3 bases from J, with 15 bases between. As DNA, the CDR3 is TGTGCCAGCAGCTTAGCACCTTTGGGAGGTTACTACGAGCAGTACTTC. Encoded protein: CASSLAPLGGYYEQYF.

The chain has TRBV20-1 and TRBJ2-1, with 8 bases identical to TRBD2. The germline V gene has CDR1 DFQATT and CDR2 SNEGSKA (reference sequence). J lost 7 bases, V lost 3 bases, and 2 bases had no gene match. The CDR3 has 12 residues. For the CDR3, the DNA is TGCAGTGCTAGTGTAGCGGGAAATGAGCAGTTCTTC. As protein: CSASVAGNEQFF.